Below, one T cell receptor (beta chain) is given with its context. Its antigen is as yet unknown. This PCR relied on a set of 60 Vbeta primers and 13 Jbeta primers. Profiling relied on immunoSEQ multiplex PCR, and the TCRdb table lists in-frame clones only, not all of them. The sample includes around 140,000 clones. Looked up from germline, CDR1 is SGHRS and CDR2 is YFSETQ. V dropped 1 base and J dropped 4; count of bases not matched to a gene: 6. This CDR3 contains 15 residues. The sample is drawn from a study of cytomegalovirus exposure and HLA in healthy donors. Study-level points and caveats: Later work found that TCR association rates differed between HLA loci; DRB1 had the most and HLA-C the fewest. Whilst most TCR sequences proved rare, a subset of public TCRs occurred across many donors.

Sequenced: PBMCs. The chain uses TRBV5-1 and TRBJ2-5; 8 nucleotides align to TRBD1. The receptor comes from a male donor in good health and CMV-seronegative. CDR3 DNA sequence: TGCGCCAGCAGCTTGCTTGACAGGGGAGGAGAGACCCAGTACTTC. Protein product: CASSLLDRGGETQYF.